This is a list of T cell receptor beta chains from one sample in a study of shared clonotypes between healthy human individuals. Repertoires were generated with immunoSEQ multiplex PCR, while TCRdb's copy carries only in-frame clones and drops some. Of about 2,200,000 clones detected, about 92% appear once; the ten largest clones hold 1.5% to 2%. The specimen was naive CD8+ T cells from PBMCs. Receptors originate from a man aged 18 to 30 in good health. Some clones in this sample may be carry-over from other donors' samples. Both conserved end residues are part of each CDR3.

cdr3_aa v_call
CSVDLGESQETQYF TRBV29-1
CASSGTGLASDNEQFF TRBV7-6
CAWSVGGLQETQYF TRBV30
CASSPRKTEAFF TRBV19
CASSLGLAGDTGELFF TRBV27
CATSRGRAATNSNYGYTF TRBV15
CASSFNPAQMNTGELFF TRBV5-1
CASSVASGRAAGDNEQFF TRBV9
CASSPGTAGEKLFF TRBV2
CASSVGGPETQYF TRBV9
CASSQDDRGGDEQYF TRBV4-3
CASTVRATGNRLDYGYTF TRBV27
CASSARDPATNEKLFF TRBV7-9
CASSRSRSNEKLFF TRBV7-6
CATAGTGFANQPQHF TRBV15
CASSLIPTLGYEQYF TRBV7-9
CASSLIRSATEAFF TRBV27
CASSSSNAATGRVWETQYF TRBV18
CASSPPGPGQEQFF TRBV7-3
CASRVRDTNYGYTF TRBV6-1
CASSQDRRGANSYEQYF TRBV4-3
CASSGPRQGNTEAFF TRBV9
CASSLALAGGLTGELFF TRBV7-8
CASSFGQGAFFAYEQYF TRBV7-8
CASSLGGMNTEAFF TRBV7-6
CASSVAGGPNIQYF TRBV9
CASITEGGTEAFF TRBV28
CASSPGHRGPGLAETQYF TRBV28
CASSLASSYEQYF TRBV7-9
CASLGKGAGFTEAFF TRBV10-3
CASSLLLTGSGGTEAFF TRBV28
CASSELARPLSSFRSYF TRBV6-1
CASSTRQDPELYGYTF TRBV7-8
CASSSNSFVEKLFF TRBV6-5
CASSGGTGPNNEQFF TRBV7-9
CSVRQGPGELFF TRBV29-1
CASSLMMLTGSTGELFF TRBV27
CASSPRFGGLGVPNIQYF TRBV19
CASSSLGEGSNEQFF TRBV27
CSVVDAGGELFF TRBV29-1
CASSPPAGVTSSYNEQFF TRBV9
CASSIRTGGNNQPQHF TRBV19
CASSFLYSNQPQHF TRBV5-5
CATSRHHLAGATYEQYF TRBV15
CASSSRLAGTNTGELFF TRBV7-9